The clone carrying this TCR beta chain was found once. This CDR3 is 16 amino acids long. The V and J ends lost 7 bases and 0 bases respectively, with 16 bases between them. Germline assignment: CDR1 LNHDA and CDR2 SQIVND (reference sequence). This sample was included in a study of cytomegalovirus exposure and HLA in healthy donors. Primers: 60 Vbeta forward and 13 Jbeta reverse. The protocol was immunoSEQ multiplex PCR, while the TCRdb copy is restricted to in-frame clones and leaves out a portion. The sample has about 91,000 clones, around 80% seen once. The chain recombines TRBV19 with TRBJ2-4; TRBD1 might be the D (6 bases). The receptor comes from a male donor in good health and CMV-seropositive. The sequenced sample was PBMCs. The CDR3, as DNA: TGTGCCAGTACCTCAGGAGGACAGCTAGCCAAAAACATTCAGTACTTC. Residues: CASTSGGQLAKNIQYF.